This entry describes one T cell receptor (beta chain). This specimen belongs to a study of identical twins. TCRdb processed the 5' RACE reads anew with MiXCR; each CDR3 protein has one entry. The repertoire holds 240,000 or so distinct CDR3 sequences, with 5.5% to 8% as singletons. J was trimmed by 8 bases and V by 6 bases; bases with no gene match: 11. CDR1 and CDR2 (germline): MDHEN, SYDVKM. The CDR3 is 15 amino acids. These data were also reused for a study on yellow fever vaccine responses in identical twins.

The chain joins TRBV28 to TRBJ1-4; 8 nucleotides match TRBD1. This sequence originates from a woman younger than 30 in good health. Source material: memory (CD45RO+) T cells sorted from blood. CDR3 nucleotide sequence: TGTGCCAGCAGCATAGGACAGGGAGGGAGAGAAAAACTGTTTTTT. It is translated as CASSIGQGGREKLFF.